This passage covers 14 T cell receptor beta chains from one sample sequenced in a study of cytomegalovirus exposure and HLA in healthy donors. Clones were sequenced by immunoSEQ multiplex PCR, and TCRdb holds only the in-frame ones, with some missing. The sample includes about 340,000 clones, roughly 85% seen only once; the top ten take around 0.8%. The specimen sequenced was PBMCs. The source of these receptors is a woman aged 18-35 years in good health and CMV-seronegative.

The rearrangement uses TRBV2 and TRBJ2-3; 8 nucleotides agree with TRBD2. The CDR3 spans 15 residues. CDR1 and CDR2 from the germline V gene are SNHLY and FYNNEI. V trimming: 10 bases; J trimming: 2 bases; junction bases outside the gene matches: 11. In nucleotides, the CDR3 is TGTGCCAACCCTCCACCGGGACTAGACACAGATACGCAGTATTTT. This encodes CANPPPGLDTDTQYF.

V is TRBV25-1 and J is TRBJ1-2, with TRBD1 matching 7 bases. The CDR3 has 16 residues. Germline V gene sequence: CDR1 MGHDK, CDR2 SYGVNS. Germline trimming cut 4 bases from V and 2 bases from J; bases unmatched to any gene: 10. CDR3 sequence reads: CASSGDRYSTNYGYTF. CDR3 in DNA: TGTGCCAGCAGTGGGGACAGATATTCCACCAACTATGGCTACACCTTC.

V usage is TRBV5-4 and J usage is TRBJ1-2; D is perhaps TRBD1 (6 bases). Deletions cut 0 bases from V and 8 bases from J, with 14 bases between. The CDR3 extends over 14 amino acids. Germline V lookup: CDR1 SGHNT, CDR2 YYREEE (reference sequence). The CDR3: CASSLVSGVGGYTF. CDR3 in DNA: TGTGCCAGCAGCTTGGTCTCAGGGGTAGGGGGCTACACCTTC.

The chain carries TRBV9 and TRBJ2-1; TRBD2 aligns across 7 bases. The V and J ends lost 0 bases and 6 bases, in that order; junction bases with no gene match: 6. CDR1 is SGDLS and CDR2 is YYNGEE in the germline V gene. This CDR3 has 15 residues. CDR3 bases: TGTGCCAGCAGCGTAGAATGGGGCGGGGGCAATGAGCAGTTCTTC. The encoded protein is CASSVEWGGGNEQFF.

The chain joins TRBV29-1 to TRBJ1-1, with D possibly matching TRBD1 (6 bases). The germline gives CDR1 SQVTM, CDR2 ANQGSEA. V was cut by 2 bases and J by 5 bases, with 12 bases left in between. This CDR3 spans 13 amino acids. The CDR3 reads CSVERQGKTEAFF. As DNA, the CDR3 is TGCAGCGTTGAACGGCAGGGGAAAACTGAAGCTTTCTTT.

This rearrangement joins TRBV15 to TRBJ2-1; TRBD2 agrees at 14 bases. The CDR3 runs to 15 residues. The J segment lost 8 bases and the V segment lost 4 bases, leaving 4 bases of the junction unmatched. Germline CDR1 LNHNV, CDR2 YYDKDF (reference sequence). The CDR3 nucleotides are TGTGCCACCAGCACGACTAGCGGGAGGGCCGATGAGCAGTTCTTC. Its protein product is CATSTTSGRADEQFF. Drawing the rest from reference TRBV15 and TRBJ2-1, the complete variable domain is DAMVIQNPRYQVTQFGKPVTLSCSQTLNHNVMYWYQQKSSQAPKLLFHYYDKDFNNEADTPDNFQSRRPNTSFCFLDIRSPGLGDTAMYLCATSTTSGRADEQFFGPGTRLTVL.

V usage is TRBV7-2 and J usage is TRBJ1-1, with D maybe TRBD1 (5 bases). The CDR3 spans 15 residues. Germline V lookup: CDR1 SGHTA, CDR2 FQGNSA. Trimming took 0 bases from V and 1 from J, leaving 9 bases between them. This chain's CDR3 is CASSLAGGSNTEAFF. In DNA, the CDR3 is TGTGCCAGCAGCTTAGCGGGGGGTTCGAACACTGAAGCTTTCTTT.

This clone was seen once. The chain recombines TRBV6-5 with TRBJ2-5; 9 bases line up with TRBD1. This CDR3 contains 16 residues. The V gene's germline CDR1 is MNHEY and CDR2 SVGAGI. V lost 2 bases and J lost 5; bases outside the gene matches: 9. This CDR3 is CASSYAGTGLGETQYF. The CDR3 DNA is TGTGCCAGCAGTTACGCCGGGACAGGGCTAGGGGAGACCCAGTACTTC.

The rearrangement links TRBV7-6 to TRBJ1-1, with D possibly TRBD1 on 5 matching bases. V was trimmed by 6 bases and J by 2 bases, leaving 13 bases between them. Germline-derived CDR1 and CDR2 are SGHVS and FNYEAQ. The CDR3 length is 14 residues. CDR3 sequence: CASRPGVSNTEAFF. CDR3 DNA: TGTGCCAGCAGACCGGGGGTTAGTAACACTGAAGCTTTCTTT.

V gene TRBV5-8 combines with J gene TRBJ2-1, with 7 nucleotides matching TRBD1. There are 16 residues in the CDR3. The germline gives CDR1 SGHTS, CDR2 YDEGEE. With 0 bases clipped from V and 4 bases from J, the junction kept 7 bases outside the gene matches. CDR3 DNA sequence: TGTGCCAGCAGCTTGGTCGACAGGGCCCAATACAATGAGCAGTTCTTC. This gives the protein CASSLVDRAQYNEQFF.

The gene calls are TRBV5-1 and TRBJ2-3, with a weak D call TRBD2 (6 bases). Germline V gene data show CDR1 as SGHRS and CDR2 as YFSETQ. The CDR3 contains 14 residues. V dropped 4 bases and J dropped 4 bases, with 13 bases sitting between them. CDR3 sequence reads: CASSRTEGADTQYF. The DNA for the CDR3 is TGCGCCAGCAGCCGAACGGAGGGAGCAGATACGCAGTATTTT.

The CDR3 here is CASSQGHPTQPQHF. The CDR3 region has the DNA TGTGCCAGCAGTCAGGGACACCCGACTCAGCCCCAGCATTTT. This chain links TRBV27 with TRBJ1-5; D perhaps matches TRBD1 (6 bases). Deletions cut 5 bases from V and 6 bases from J, with 14 bases between. There are 14 residues in the CDR3. CDR1 MNHEY and CDR2 SMNVEV come from the germline V gene (reference sequence).

V usage is TRBV6-5 and J usage is TRBJ1-2; D not resolved. The CDR3 has 15 residues. CDR1 is MNHEY, CDR2 SVGAGI, per germline. Trimming removed 2 bases from V and 0 bases from J, with 10 bases in between. The CDR3 DNA is TGTGCCAGCAGTTACGGTCGGGGAGCTAACTATGGCTACACCTTC. Translating it yields CASSYGRGANYGYTF.

To note about this clone: Compared with germline, one end of the junction differs, possibly owing to a read error. The chain couples TRBV7-7 to TRBJ2-3, with TRBD2 matching 10 bases. The CDR3 consists of 15 residues. The germline gives CDR1 SSHAT, CDR2 FNYEAQ (reference sequence). CDR3 sequence reads: CASSLGSGRTDTQYF. In DNA, the CDR3 is TGTGCTAGCAGCTTAGGTAGCGGGAGGACAGATACGCAGTATTTT.